The clone carrying this T cell receptor beta chain came up a few times. Its antigen is not identified. Isolated PBMCs totaled at least 7 million in each sample. CDR1 and CDR2 (germline): MNHEY, SVGAGI. The CDR3 loop spans 17 amino acids. Trimming removed 3 bases from V and 4 bases from J, with 21 bases in between. The data were obtained in a study of blood T cells in healthy people across ages. Study results and limitations: Higher diversity and more naive CD4+ cells were features of long-lived donors, compared to aged donors.

With a J-beta primer mix and a sample-barcoded 5' primer, a second PCR ran roughly 6 to 12 cycles. Via MiXCR, TCRdb re-called the 5' RACE reads, giving one row per CDR3 protein. Here the sample spans about 1.4 million distinct CDR3 sequences, 55% to 75% being singletons. The sequence came from a man younger than 35 in good health. The chain recombines TRBV6-5 with TRBJ2-5; weak D call: TRBD2 (5 bases). The sequenced sample was blood. The CDR3 sequence: CASSYGVTTGFTETQYF. Here the CDR3 DNA reads TGTGCCAGCAGTTATGGTGTGACAACGGGGTTCACAGAGACCCAGTACTTC.